This T cell receptor (beta chain) was recovered during a study of cytomegalovirus exposure and HLA in healthy donors. Germline CDR1 reads KGHSH; CDR2 reads LQKENI. The V gene end was trimmed by 3 bases and the J gene end by 8 bases; junction bases not matched to a gene: 6. The CDR3 is 15 residues long. PCR involved 60 Vbeta and 13 Jbeta primers. Profiling relied on immunoSEQ multiplex PCR, and the TCRdb table lists in-frame clones only, not all of them. The data contain about 140,000 clones, approximately 77% of them singletons. Material: PBMCs. This receptor was taken from a woman aged 40-49 years in good health and CMV-seronegative. The chain employs TRBV18 and TRBJ1-6; 8 bases agree with TRBD1. This CDR3 is CASSPDRGRDSPLHF. The DNA for the CDR3 is TGTGCCAGCTCACCTGACAGGGGTCGGGATTCACCCCTCCACTTT.